A single sample gave rise to the 17 T cell receptor beta chains below, sequenced in a study of blood T cell repertoires in COVID-19. Measured with immunoSEQ multiplex PCR; TCRdb has only the in-frame clones, and not every one. The data show about 430,000 clones, 85% to 90% seen once. Sequences were obtained from PBMCs or T cells enriched from blood (not recorded which). The receptors were gathered from a man aged 25 to 40 who had recovered from COVID-19.

This chain connects TRBV7-8 to TRBJ2-2, with D unclear. Germline CDR1 SGHVS, CDR2 FQNEAQ. The V gene lost 0 bases and the J gene lost 4 bases, with 6 bases spanning the gap. This CDR3 comprises 14 residues. In DNA, the CDR3 is TGTGCCAGCAGCTTAGCGTTGAGCACCGGGGAGCTGTTTTTT. Its protein is CASSLALSTGELFF.

The chain is built from TRBV18 and TRBJ2-1; weak D call: TRBD2 (5 bases). Germline V gene lookup returns CDR1 KGHSH and CDR2 LQKENI. The V and J ends lost 5 bases and 6 bases respectively, with 14 bases between them. CDR3 size: 14 residues. In nucleotides, the CDR3 is TGTGCCAGCTCATCCACGGGATCAAGCAATGAGCAGTTCTTC. This gives the protein CASSSTGSSNEQFF. Full variable domain (remainder filled in from reference TRBV18 and TRBJ2-1): NAGVMQNPRHLVRRRGQEARLRCSPMKGHSHVYWYRQLPEEGLKFMVYLQKENIIDESGMPKERFSAEFPKEGPSILRIQQVVRGDSAAYFCASSSTGSSNEQFFGPGTRLTVL.

This chain links TRBV3-1 (or the pseudogene TRBV3-2) with TRBJ1-2; D perhaps matches TRBD1 (5 bases). CDR3 length equals 14 residues. Per the germline V gene, CDR1 is LGHDT and CDR2 is YNNKEL (reference sequence). With 4 bases removed from V and 2 bases from J, the gap between germline ends came to 11 bases. Written as DNA, the CDR3 is TGTGCCAGCAGCCTTAGCAGGACAAACTATGGCTACACCTTC. Protein product: CASSLSRTNYGYTF.

The chain carries TRBV4-1 and TRBJ1-5, with 7 bases matching TRBD1. V trimming: 3 bases; J trimming: 3 bases; junction bases outside the gene matches: 8. The CDR3 totals 16 residues. Per germline, CDR1 MGHRA and CDR2 YSYEKL. DNA for the CDR3: TGCGCCAGCAGCCAGATCACAGGGGTCCTCAATCAGCCCCAGCATTTT. Encoded protein: CASSQITGVLNQPQHF.

The chain uses TRBV27 and TRBJ1-3; no clear D gene. The CDR3 is 13 amino acids. V was cut by 3 bases and J by 4 bases, with 7 bases left in between. Germline CDR1 is MNHEY and CDR2 is SMNVEV (reference sequence). The CDR3 here is CASSFAGGNTIYF. The CDR3 DNA sequence: TGTGCCAGCAGTTTCGCGGGGGGAAACACCATATATTTT.

The V call is TRBV6-6, the J call TRBJ2-4; 7 bases map to TRBD1. The ends lost 5 bases at V and 1 base at J; junction bases unmatched: 2. Germline-derived CDR1 and CDR2 are MNHNY and SVGAGI (reference sequence). This CDR3 is 14 amino acids long. CDR3 nucleotide sequence: TGTGCCAGCAGTAACAGGGGTGCCAAAAACATTCAGTACTTC. Protein: CASSNRGAKNIQYF.

The J gene is TRBJ1-1, the V gene TRBV5-4; no definite D call. In germline, CDR1 is SGHNT, CDR2 YYREEE (reference sequence). The CDR3 consists of 14 residues. The V end lost 6 bases, the J end lost 4 bases, and 16 bases lay between the germline ends. CDR3 in amino acids: CASKQDPSTTEAFF. DNA of the CDR3: TGTGCCAGCAAGCAGGATCCCTCGACCACTGAAGCTTTCTTT.

This clone appeared once. J is TRBJ1-3 and V is TRBV7-2; perhaps TRBD1 as D (5 bases). V lost 5 bases to trimming and J lost 0 bases, with 14 bases between them. The germline CDR1 and CDR2 sequences are SGHTA and FQGNSA. This CDR3 region has 16 residues. The CDR3, as DNA: TGTGCCAGCAGCCGTAGAGCAGGGAACTCTGGAAACACCATATATTTT. It codes for CASSRRAGNSGNTIYF.

The chain uses TRBV12-3 or TRBV12-4 and TRBJ2-1; 10 nucleotides line up with TRBD2. The ends lost 5 bases at V and 14 bases at J; junction bases unmatched: 6. This CDR3 region has 12 residues. The CDR3 sequence: CASSAAGTSEFF. CDR3 nucleotide sequence: TGTGCCAGCAGTGCCGCCGGGACTAGCGAGTTCTTC.

This chain joins TRBV15 and TRBJ2-3; TRBD2 aligns across 15 bases. The CDR3 extends over 16 amino acids. V lost 3 bases, J lost 3 bases, and 1 base stayed unmatched. Germline assignment: CDR1 LNHNV and CDR2 YYDKDF (reference sequence). The chain's CDR3 is CATSRGLAGGTDTQYF. CDR3 coding DNA: TGTGCCACCAGCAGGGGACTAGCGGGAGGAACAGATACGCAGTATTTT.

The chain couples TRBV4-1 to TRBJ1-2; 10 bases are shared with TRBD1. The CDR3 spans 15 residues. Germline values: CDR1 MGHRA, CDR2 YSYEKL. After removal of 2 bases from V and 2 bases from J, the junction contained 2 bases not matched to a gene. The CDR3 sequence: CASSQRDRGNYGYTF. The CDR3 DNA is TGCGCCAGCAGCCAAAGGGACAGGGGAAACTATGGCTACACCTTC.

The sample holds one count of this clone. V usage is TRBV19 and J usage is TRBJ1-1; no clear D gene. Germline CDR1 reads LNHDA; CDR2 reads SQIVND (reference sequence). V dropped 1 base and J dropped 2 bases, with 5 bases sitting between them. The CDR3 is 13 residues long. CDR3 sequence reads: CASSIVINTEAFF. The CDR3 DNA follows: TGTGCCAGTAGTATAGTCATTAACACTGAAGCTTTCTTT.

This clone has just one count. The chain couples TRBV4-1 to TRBJ2-7; D possibly corresponds to TRBD1 (5 bases). Deletions cut 0 bases from V and 3 bases from J, with 18 bases between. CDR1 and CDR2 (germline): MGHRA, YSYEKL. The CDR3 has 17 residues. CDR3 amino acids: CASSQDHFETANYEQYF. The CDR3 DNA is TGCGCCAGCAGCCAAGACCATTTCGAGACAGCCAACTACGAGCAGTACTTC.

This clone was picked up one time. The J gene is TRBJ1-1, the V gene TRBV27, with D tentatively TRBD1 (5 bases). V was pared by 4 bases and J by 0 bases, with 12 bases between. Germline V lookup: CDR1 MNHEY, CDR2 SMNVEV (reference sequence). This CDR3 spans 15 amino acids. For the CDR3, the DNA is TGTGCCAGCAGTTACAGGTACGGCATGAACACTGAAGCTTTCTTT. Protein sequence: CASSYRYGMNTEAFF.

The genes are TRBV18 and TRBJ1-5; weak D call: TRBD1 (6 bases). Trimming pared 0 bases from V and 6 bases from J, leaving 9 bases between. This CDR3 spans 14 amino acids. CDR1 and CDR2 (germline): KGHSH, LQKENI. CDR3 sequence (DNA): TGTGCCAGCTCACCACCGGGCAGGGGTCAGCCCCAGCATTTT. Translation: CASSPPGRGQPQHF.

This sequence joins TRBV24-1 and TRBJ1-2; no definite D call. The CDR3 contains 13 residues. The ends were cut back, 1 base at V and 8 bases at J, with 10 bases in the middle. Germline CDR1 and CDR2: KGHDR and SFDVKD. The CDR3 here is CATSDFGAGGYTF. The CDR3 coding sequence is TGTGCCACCAGTGATTTTGGCGCCGGGGGCTACACCTTC.

The genes are TRBV10-2 and TRBJ2-5, with D possibly matching TRBD2 (6 bases). V dropped 6 bases and J dropped 6 bases, with 14 bases sitting between them. This CDR3 comprises 13 residues. Germline assignment: CDR1 WSHSY and CDR2 SAAADI. CDR3 in amino acids: CASRPDYRQTQYF. For the CDR3, the DNA is TGCGCCAGCAGACCGGACTACCGGCAGACCCAGTACTTC.